Each of the 21 T cell receptor beta chains below was sequenced from the same sample in a study of T cells in Graves' hyperthyroidism and ophthalmopathy. Amplification of TCR beta CDR3 regions used RNA as the template. The HTBI primer set served for first-round RT-PCR of the TCR CDR3. TCRdb re-analysed the multiplex PCR reads in MiXCR, keeping a single row per CDR3 protein. There are over 45,000 distinct CDR3 sequences in the sample; less than 60% occur only once, and roughly 9.1% lies in the top ten. The specimen sequenced was blood. All receptors come from a woman aged 50 to 65 with Graves' ophthalmopathy.

The chain uses TRBV10-3 and TRBJ2-5, with D possibly matching TRBD2 (6 bases). The V and J ends lost 4 bases and 5 bases respectively, with 14 bases between them. The CDR3 covers 14 residues. Germline loops: CDR1 ENHRY, CDR2 SYGVKD. CDR3 region: CAISASNGGETQYF. The CDR3 DNA is TGTGCCATCAGTGCAAGTAATGGGGGGGAGACCCAGTACTTC.

J is TRBJ1-5 and V is TRBV19; D unclear. Germline CDR1 LNHDA, CDR2 SQIVND (reference sequence). The CDR3 extends over 14 amino acids. Between the trimmed V and J ends, which lost 3 bases and 3 bases, there was a span of 9 bases. CDR3 region: CASSIPRHNQPQHF. CDR3 in DNA: TGTGCCAGTAGTATCCCGCGGCACAATCAGCCCCAGCATTTT. Full variable domain (remainder filled in from reference TRBV19 and TRBJ1-5): DGGITQSPKYLFRKEGQNVTLSCEQNLNHDAMYWYRQDPGQGLRLIYYSQIVNDFQKGDIAEGYSVSREKKESFPLTVTSAQKNPTAFYLCASSIPRHNQPQHFGDGTRLSIL.

This clonotype was seen ten or more times. The V gene is TRBV2, the J gene TRBJ2-3, with D perhaps matching TRBD2 (5 bases). V was shortened by 11 bases and J by 0 bases, with 12 bases between the two germline ends. This CDR3 is 13 amino acids long. Germline CDR1 and CDR2: SNHLY and FYNNEI. CDR3 sequence (DNA): TGTGCCGGTAGCGCCCTGAGCACAGATACGCAGTATTTT. This encodes CAGSALSTDTQYF.

In regard to this clonotype: The conserved phenylalanine or tryptophan is not found at the CDR3 terminus, so this likely reflects a read error. Because the CDR3's place on the DNA is in doubt, the DNA is left out and the CDR3 is given as listed by TCRdb. This chain links TRBV7-6 with TRBJ1-1. The CDR3 spans 12 amino acids, including both terminal residues. Germline V gives CDR1 SGHVS, CDR2 FNYEAQ. CDR3 sequence reads: CATSLANTEASS.

The gene calls are TRBV2 and TRBJ2-3, with 7 bases aligning to TRBD1. The CDR3 length is 15 residues. Germline V gives CDR1 SNHLY, CDR2 FYNNEI. The V and J ends lost 5 bases and 6 bases, in that order; junction bases with no gene match: 11. CDR3 in amino acids: CASSPRQGVEDTQYF. CDR3 sequence (DNA): TGTGCCAGCAGTCCCCGACAGGGAGTGGAGGATACGCAGTATTTT.

The rearrangement joins TRBV7-2 to TRBJ2-2; the D gene is possibly TRBD2 (5 bases). V lost 3 bases and J lost 6, with 14 bases in between. CDR1 is SGHTA, CDR2 FQGNSA, per germline. The CDR3 spans 15 residues. This CDR3 is CASSLDSVVPGELFF. CDR3 in DNA: TGTGCCAGCAGCTTGGACTCGGTTGTTCCCGGGGAGCTGTTTTTT.

This clonotype was seen many times. The rearrangement uses TRBV20-1 and TRBJ2-2; D tentatively reads TRBD1 or TRBD2 (6 bases each). CDR1 is DFQATT and CDR2 is SNEGSKA in the germline V gene (reference sequence). The CDR3 spans 14 residues. The V gene lost 1 base and the J gene lost 7 bases, with 13 bases spanning the gap. The DNA for the CDR3 is TGCAGTGCTAGAGGTCCCAGGGGAGGCGGGGAGCTGTTTTTT. Translating it yields CSARGPRGGGELFF.

This clonotype showed up many times. The CDR3: CASSPMPGTWETQYF. The DNA of the CDR3 is TGTGCCAGCAGCCCAATGCCAGGGACGTGGGAGACCCAGTACTTC. The chain uses TRBV7-8 and TRBJ2-5; the D gene could be TRBD1 or TRBD2 (5 bases each). This CDR3 has 15 residues. From germline, CDR1 is SGHVS and CDR2 FQNEAQ. With 5 bases removed from V and 5 bases from J, the gap between germline ends came to 18 bases.

The V gene is TRBV2, the J gene TRBJ2-3, with 8 bases fitting TRBD1. Per germline, CDR1 SNHLY and CDR2 FYNNEI. This CDR3 is built from 14 residues. V gave up 6 bases and J gave up 1 base; unmatched junction bases: 3. The CDR3 region is CASRAQGGTDTQYF. CDR3 bases: TGTGCCAGCAGGGCACAGGGGGGCACAGATACGCAGTATTTT.

In the case of this clonotype: The junction differs from germline at one of its ends, possibly a read error. The J gene is TRBJ2-6, the V gene TRBV7-9, with D tentatively TRBD2 (6 bases). From germline, CDR1 is SEHNR and CDR2 FQNEAQ (reference sequence). The CDR3 contains 13 residues. CDR3 in amino acids: CASSTEGVGAEAF. CDR3 nucleotides: TGTGCCAGCAGCACGGAGGGAGTCGGGGCTGAAGCTTTC.

Many counts were recorded for this clonotype. This chain uses TRBV4-3 with TRBJ2-3; D is possibly TRBD1 or TRBD2 (5 bases each). Germline CDR1 and CDR2: LGHNA and YSLEER. Trimming left V 1 base short and J 1 base short, with 6 bases between. The CDR3 has 14 amino acids. The CDR3 is CASSQGGGTDTQYF. The CDR3 DNA is TGCGCCAGCAGCCAAGGAGGGGGCACAGATACGCAGTATTTT.

In its sample, this clonotype was seen many times. This chain uses TRBV5-8 with TRBJ2-7, with D tentatively TRBD1 or TRBD2 (5 bases each). The length of the CDR3 is 16 residues. V was clipped by 4 bases and J by 2 bases, with 19 bases between them. CDR1 is SGHTS and CDR2 is YDEGEE in the germline V gene. CDR3 region: CASSPLRSGSAYEQYF. The CDR3 bases are TGTGCCAGCAGCCCGCTTAGGTCAGGGAGCGCCTACGAGCAGTACTTC.

This clonotype is labeled as medium-sized (0.01 to 0.1%). The chain couples TRBV25-1 to TRBJ2-7, with 7 bases identical to TRBD1. The CDR3 runs to 14 residues. Germline assignment: CDR1 MGHDK and CDR2 SYGVNS. The J segment lost 0 bases and the V segment lost 7 bases, leaving 6 bases of the junction unmatched. The CDR3 DNA reads as TGTGCCAGCACTGGGACAGCCAGCTCCTACGAGCAGTACTTC. This encodes CASTGTASSYEQYF.

V is TRBV7-4 and J is TRBJ2-6; no clear D gene. V was cut by 6 bases and J by 14 bases, with 26 bases left in between. This CDR3 has 16 residues. From germline, CDR1 is SGHVT and CDR2 SQSDAQ. CDR3 region: CASSFNRRFSAWILTF. The CDR3 bases are TGTGCCAGCAGTTTTAACCGCAGGTTTTCGGCCTGGATCCTGACTTTC.

This clonotype has a count of ten or more. This may arise from a read error, as a much more abundant clone is one base away. The chain combines TRBV7-2 with TRBJ2-3; the match to TRBD1 covers 8 bases. The CDR3 covers 14 residues. Germline CDR1 reads SGHTA; CDR2 reads FQGNSA. The CDR3 protein is CASAWTGTTGTQYF. The CDR3 DNA reads TGTGCCAGCGCTTGGACAGGGACAACAGGTACGCAGTATTTT.

A note on this clonotype: The junction differs from germline at one of its ends, possibly a read error. J is TRBJ1-1 and V is TRBV5-6, with D possibly matching TRBD1 (5 bases). Germline lookup yields CDR1 SGHDT and CDR2 YYEEEE. This CDR3 comprises 15 residues. The CDR3 nucleotides are TGTGCCAGCAGCTTGGACGGGGACTCGAACGCTGAAGCTTTCTTT. It encodes CASSLDGDSNAEAFF.

The rearrangement links TRBV20-1 to TRBJ2-1, with 9 bases fitting TRBD1. After removal of 6 bases from V and 1 base from J, the junction contained 7 bases not matched to a gene. The germline V gene encodes CDR1 DFQATT and CDR2 SNEGSKA (reference sequence). The CDR3 is 15 amino acids. In DNA, the CDR3 is TGCAGTGCAACTGGGACAGGGCGGTCCTACAATGAGCAGTTCTTC. Translated, it gives CSATGTGRSYNEQFF.

This clonotype has a count of ten or more. This chain uses TRBV2 with TRBJ2-5; 13 nucleotides align to TRBD2. CDR1 and CDR2 (germline): SNHLY, FYNNEI. V was clipped by 1 base and J by 10 bases; unmatched bases: 6. CDR3 size: 15 residues. CDR3 amino acids: CASSEGTSGGTFQYF. In DNA form, the CDR3 reads TGTGCCAGCAGTGAAGGGACTAGCGGGGGTACTTTCCAGTACTTC.

This clonotype was seen ten or more times. J is TRBJ2-5 and V is TRBV2, with D possibly TRBD2 on 6 matching bases. V dropped 4 bases and J dropped 5 bases, with 14 bases sitting between them. Germline V gene sequence: CDR1 SNHLY, CDR2 FYNNEI. CDR3 length: 14 amino acids. CDR3: CASSGASGWETQYF. The CDR3, as DNA: TGTGCCAGCAGTGGGGCCAGCGGGTGGGAGACCCAGTACTTC. Drawing the rest from reference TRBV2 and TRBJ2-5, the complete variable domain is EPEVTQTPSHQVTQMGQEVILRCVPISNHLYFYWYRQILGQKVEFLVSFYNNEISEKSEIFDDQFSVERPDGSNFTLKIRSTKLEDSAMYFCASSGASGWETQYFGPGTRLLVL.

The chain links TRBV20-1 to TRBJ2-7, with a possible D match to TRBD2 (5 bases). V was cut by 4 bases and J by 9 bases, with 22 bases left in between. This CDR3 contains 14 residues. Germline values: CDR1 DFQATT, CDR2 SNEGSKA (reference sequence). CDR3 protein: CSATWNPPSSSQYF. Written as DNA, the CDR3 is TGCAGTGCTACCTGGAATCCACCTAGCTCCTCGCAGTACTTC.

In this sample, this clonotype is medium-sized. This chain uses TRBV7-2 with TRBJ1-4, with unresolved D. The CDR3 has 14 amino acids. In germline, CDR1 is SGHTA, CDR2 FQGNSA. V lost 5 bases and J lost 8, with 15 bases in between. The CDR3 region has the DNA TGTGCCAGCAGCCCTCCCTCGTCGGGAGAAAAACTGTTTTTT. Its translation: CASSPPSSGEKLFF. Filled out from reference TRBV7-2 and TRBJ1-4, the complete variable domain reads GAGVSQSPSNKVTEKGKDVELRCDPISGHTALYWYRQSLGQGLEFLIYFQGNSAPDKSGLPSDRFSAERTGGSVSTLTIQRTQQEDSAVYLCASSPPSSGEKLFFGSGTQLSVL.